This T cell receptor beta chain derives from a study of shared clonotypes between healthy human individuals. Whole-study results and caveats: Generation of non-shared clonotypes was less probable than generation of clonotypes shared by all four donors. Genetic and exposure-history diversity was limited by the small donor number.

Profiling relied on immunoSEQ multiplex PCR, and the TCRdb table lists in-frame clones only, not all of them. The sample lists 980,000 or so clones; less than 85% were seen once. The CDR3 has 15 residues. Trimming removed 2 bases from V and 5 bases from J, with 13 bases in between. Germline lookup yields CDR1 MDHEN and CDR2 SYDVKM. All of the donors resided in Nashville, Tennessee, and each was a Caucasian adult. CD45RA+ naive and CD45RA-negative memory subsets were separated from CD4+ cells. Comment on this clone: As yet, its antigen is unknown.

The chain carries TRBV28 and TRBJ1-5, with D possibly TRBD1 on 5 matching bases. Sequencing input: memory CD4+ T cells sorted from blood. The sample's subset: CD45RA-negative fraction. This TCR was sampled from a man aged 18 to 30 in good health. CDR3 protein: CASSLGGVGDQPQHF. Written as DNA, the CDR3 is TGTGCCAGCAGTTTAGGCGGCGTGGGGGATCAGCCCCAGCATTTT.